Below are 26 T cell receptor beta chains sequenced from a single sample in a study of post-analysis software for immune sequencing data (dated by TCRdb to the mid-2010s). No antigen has been identified for these receptors. The library came from PCR. The listed sequencing device is Illumina HiSeq 2500. To reduce PCR and sequencing biases, unique molecular identifiers were built into the TCR beta cDNA libraries. In TCRdb, the public reads were trimmed at Q25 with fastp and aligned with MiXCR, with productive beta chains retained. Records with the same CDR3 protein are collapsed into one entry carrying the most frequent genes and DNA. The sample contains approximately 440,000 distinct CDR3 sequences, roughly 45% of them found a single time. Together, the top ten hold around 10% of the sample. Broad study findings and their caveats: Patients showed significantly higher frequencies than controls for several TRBV segments, among them TRBV5-6, TRBV5-1 and TRBV20-1.

Sample: blood. Source of these receptors: a girl between 5 and 17 years old with multiple sclerosis.

V usage is TRBV5-1 and J usage is TRBJ2-2; D uncertain. The CDR3 sequence is 15 residues long. The germline V gene encodes CDR1 SGHRS and CDR2 YFSETQ. The V gene lost 1 base and the J gene lost 1 base, with 8 bases spanning the gap. The CDR3 nucleotides are TGCGCCAGCAGCTTGACGCAGGTGAACACCGGGGAGCTGTTTTTT. Residues: CASSLTQVNTGELFF.

This chain joins TRBV12-3 or TRBV12-4 and TRBJ1-1; 7 nucleotides align to TRBD1. The CDR3 spans 14 residues. With V trimmed by 7 bases and J by 4 bases, 9 bases remained unmatched. The CDR3 is CASTLWAGGTEAFF. CDR3 bases: TGTGCCAGCACCCTTTGGGCAGGGGGCACTGAAGCTTTCTTT.

The table lists this clonotype with a few counts. The V gene is TRBV7-9, the J gene TRBJ2-5, with D perhaps TRBD1 or TRBD2 (7 bases each). The CDR3 extends over 15 amino acids. V was pared by 4 bases and J by 4 bases, with 16 bases between. Germline V lookup: CDR1 SEHNR, CDR2 FQNEAQ (reference sequence). This CDR3 is CASSSQGGLAETQYF. The DNA of the CDR3 is TGTGCCAGCAGCTCCCAGGGGGGGCTTGCAGAGACCCAGTACTTC.

The sample holds one count of this clonotype. This chain joins TRBV12-3 or TRBV12-4 and TRBJ2-7; D perhaps matches TRBD1 (5 bases). The tail of the sequence fits TRBJ2-5 better, so the J call may be wrong. This CDR3 region has 14 residues. CDR3: CASSQTTGKETQYF. The CDR3 bases are TGTGCCAGCAGCCAAACCACAGGCAAAGAGACCCAGTACTTC.

The chain is built from TRBV3-1 and TRBJ2-1; D is undetermined. The CDR3 has 20 residues. Trimming shortened V by 1 base and J by 0 bases, and 22 bases separated the two germline ends. CDR1 is LGHDT, CDR2 YNNKEL, per germline (reference sequence). Here the CDR3 reads CASSQVRGSGLRSSYNEQFF. In DNA, the CDR3 is TGTGCCAGCAGCCAAGTACGTGGGTCCGGGTTGAGGAGCTCCTACAATGAGCAGTTCTTC.

This sequence joins TRBV4-1 and TRBJ2-3; D is possibly TRBD1 (6 bases). Germline assignment: CDR1 MGHRA and CDR2 YSYEKL. Between the trimmed V and J ends, which lost 0 bases and 5 bases, there was a span of 9 bases. The CDR3 is made up of 14 amino acids. The CDR3, as DNA: TGCGCCAGCAGCCAAGAAATGACAGGAGATACGCAGTATTTT. Amino acids: CASSQEMTGDTQYF.

This clonotype was counted only a few times. The V and J genes are TRBV28 and TRBJ1-2, with TRBD1 identical over 7 bases. The CDR3 is made up of 14 amino acids. CDR1 and CDR2 from the germline V gene are MDHEN and SYDVKM. V lost 3 bases to trimming and J lost 3 bases; unmatched junction nucleotides: 4. In DNA form, the CDR3 reads TGTGCCAGCAGTTTTACAGGGGAGGACTATGGCTACACCTTC. Its translation is CASSFTGEDYGYTF.

As for this clonotype: At one end the junction does not follow the germline gene, possibly because of a read error. The CDR3 protein is CAGSTLVEQETQYF. The CDR3 DNA is TGTGCCGGCAGCACTCTGGTGGAGCAAGAGACCCAGTACTTC. The chain is built from TRBV7-8 and TRBJ2-5; unclear D gene. The CDR3 is 14 amino acids. Germline loops: CDR1 SGHVS, CDR2 FQNEAQ.

This clonotype showed up just a few times. This chain uses TRBV7-2 with TRBJ2-3; TRBD2 agrees at 7 bases. CDR3 length equals 14 residues. V lost 1 base to trimming and J lost 6 bases; unmatched junction nucleotides: 4. Per germline, CDR1 SGHTA and CDR2 FQGNSA. The CDR3 loop is CASSLVAGGDTQYF. The CDR3 DNA follows: TGTGCCAGCAGCTTAGTAGCGGGTGGGGATACGCAGTATTTT.

The V and J genes are TRBV7-2 and TRBJ2-2; D call uncertain. The germline V and J ends were trimmed by 5 bases and 5 bases, with 9 bases remaining between them. Germline V CDR1 and CDR2: SGHTA, FQGNSA. This CDR3 comprises 13 residues. CDR3 residues: CASSTVGTGELFF. The CDR3 bases are TGTGCCAGCAGCACGGTAGGGACCGGGGAGCTGTTTTTT.

The V gene is TRBV5-1, the J gene TRBJ1-4, with D possibly TRBD1 on 6 matching bases. The ends were cut back, 0 bases at V and 4 bases at J, with 13 bases in the middle. Germline CDR1 SGHRS, CDR2 YFSETQ. The CDR3 is made up of 16 amino acids. The CDR3 coding sequence is TGCGCCAGCAGCTTGGCGACTACAGGGATTAATGAAAAACTGTTTTTT. Translated, it gives CASSLATTGINEKLFF.

The chain has TRBV13 and TRBJ2-4; 7 bases fit TRBD1. CDR1 is PRHDT, CDR2 FYEKMQ, per germline (reference sequence). Unmatched junction bases numbered 14, after V lost 2 bases and J lost 13 bases. The CDR3 covers 15 residues. The CDR3 protein is CASSLYAGGFGEQYF. The CDR3 region has the DNA TGTGCCAGCAGCTTATACGCAGGGGGATTTGGAGAGCAGTACTTC.

This clonotype was picked up one time. This chain links TRBV13 with TRBJ2-5, with D possibly being TRBD2 (5 bases). TRBJ2-7 matches the DNA end more closely, so the J call is doubtful. Per germline, CDR1 PRHDT and CDR2 FYEKMQ (reference sequence). This CDR3 comprises 15 residues. CDR3 protein: CASSLAERVANEQYF. The CDR3 coding sequence is TGTGCCAGCAGCTTAGCCGAGAGGGTAGCCAACGAGCAGTACTTC.

The V call is TRBV2, the J call TRBJ2-7; 7 bases fit TRBD1. This CDR3 comprises 15 residues. J gave up 7 bases and V 3 bases, and 12 bases lay outside the gene matches. Germline V gene data show CDR1 as SNHLY and CDR2 as FYNNEI. CDR3 sequence reads: CASSEFQGVSREQYF. CDR3 in DNA: TGTGCCAGCAGTGAGTTCCAGGGGGTATCGCGGGAGCAGTACTTC.

Comment on this clonotype: The conserved closing phenylalanine or tryptophan is absent in this CDR3, likely reflecting a read error. This sequence joins TRBV20-1 and TRBJ2-1; D gene uncertain. Germline CDR1 DFQATT, CDR2 SNEGSKA (reference sequence). V shed 5 bases and J shed 12 bases, with 14 bases lying between them. There are 11 residues in the CDR3. CDR3 sequence (DNA): TGCAGTGCTGAAACCCCTACGACGCAGTTCGTC. Its translation is CSAETPTTQFV.

The chain joins TRBV7-2 to TRBJ2-7, with D hard to call. This CDR3 is built from 13 residues. Germline V gene sequence: CDR1 SGHTA, CDR2 FQGNSA. V was clipped by 0 bases and J by 5 bases, with 8 bases between them. CDR3 loop: CASSLALPNEQYF. DNA of the CDR3: TGTGCCAGCAGCTTAGCGCTTCCCAACGAGCAGTACTTC.

The table lists this clonotype with many counts. The CDR3 spells CSVLDRGLSYEQYF. The CDR3 nucleotides read TGCAGCGTCCTGGACAGGGGACTTTCCTACGAGCAGTACTTC. The J gene is TRBJ2-7, the V gene TRBV29-1; 9 bases line up with TRBD1. CDR3 length: 14 residues. The germline V gene has CDR1 SQVTM and CDR2 ANQGSEA. V shed 6 bases, J shed 1 base, and the junction held 7 bases outside the gene matches.

The CDR3 nucleotides read TGCAGTGCTAGAGACCACCGGACAGCGGCACAGGATACGCAGTATTTT. This encodes CSARDHRTAAQDTQYF. The chain links TRBV20-1 to TRBJ2-3; tentative D call: TRBD1 (6 bases). The V gene's germline CDR1 is DFQATT and CDR2 SNEGSKA (reference sequence). V was clipped by 0 bases and J by 6 bases, with 19 bases between them. The CDR3 runs to 16 residues.

This chain links TRBV5-1 with TRBJ2-7, with TRBD1 matching over 8 bases. Germline values: CDR1 SGHRS, CDR2 YFSETQ. Germline trimming cut 3 bases from V and 3 bases from J; bases unmatched to any gene: 8. The CDR3 is 15 residues long. The CDR3 reads CASSSGPGQDYEQYF. CDR3 nucleotide sequence: TGCGCCAGCAGCTCAGGCCCGGGACAGGACTACGAGCAGTACTTC.

Written as DNA, the CDR3 is TGTGCCAGCAGCGTAGGGGATAGGCTGAGCACAGATACGCAGTATTTT. Translation gives CASSVGDRLSTDTQYF. The chain has TRBV9 and TRBJ2-3; D gene ambiguous. The CDR3 consists of 16 residues. The germline V gene encodes CDR1 SGDLS and CDR2 YYNGEE. V lost 0 bases, J lost 0 bases, and 11 bases lay in between.

This clonotype turned up a few times. The chain uses TRBV1 and TRBJ2-5; whether TRBD1, the table's D call, matches the DNA was not checked. TRBV1 is tagged as a pseudogene. The CDR3 sequence is 14 residues long. In nucleotides, the CDR3 is TGCACCAGCATGGACAGGGGACTCCAAGAGACCCAGTACTTC. Translating it yields CTSMDRGLQETQYF.

The J gene is TRBJ2-7, the V gene TRBV5-1; tentatively, D is TRBD1 (6 bases). Trimming took off 5 bases at V and 1 base at J, with 10 bases between the two ends. This CDR3 has 13 residues. The germline CDR1 and CDR2 sequences are SGHRS and YFSETQ. CDR3 in amino acids: CASSWDKSYEQYF. Here the CDR3 DNA reads TGCGCCAGCAGTTGGGACAAGTCCTACGAGCAGTACTTC.

The chain has TRBV27 and TRBJ1-6; 7 nucleotides align to TRBD1. V shed 4 bases and J 7 bases; nucleotides not matched to a gene: 7. This CDR3 is built from 15 residues. Germline values: CDR1 MNHEY, CDR2 SMNVEV (reference sequence). The CDR3 DNA reads TGTGCCAGCAGTTGGACTACGGGACAGAATTCACCCCTCCACTTT. It specifies CASSWTTGQNSPLHF.

In this sample, this clonotype turned up a few times. The chain employs TRBV5-1 and TRBJ2-5, with 11 bases that match TRBD2. With the DNA end fitting TRBJ2-7 better, the J assignment may be wrong. Germline CDR1 SGHRS, CDR2 YFSETQ. The length of the CDR3 is 15 residues. The CDR3 loop reads CASRGLLAGVLEQYF. CDR3 nucleotides: TGCGCCAGCAGGGGGTTACTAGCGGGAGTTCTCGAGCAGTACTTC.

This chain links TRBV29-1 with TRBJ2-5, with 9 bases aligning to TRBD1. This CDR3 region has 14 residues. The germline gives CDR1 SQVTM, CDR2 ANQGSEA. J gave up 5 bases and V 6 bases, and 10 bases lay outside the gene matches. The CDR3 loop is CSVRGRDRVETQYF. Here the CDR3 DNA reads TGCAGCGTACGAGGCCGGGACAGGGTGGAGACCCAGTACTTC. The variable domain in full, completed from reference TRBV29-1 and TRBJ2-5, reads SAVISQKPSRDICQRGTSLTIQCQVDSQVTMMFWYRQQPGQSLTLIATANQGSEATYESGFVIDKFPISRPNLTFSTLTVSNMSPEDSSIYLCSVRGRDRVETQYFGPGTRLLVL.

This clonotype has a single count. The CDR3 here is CSARTPNSYNEQFF. CDR3 nucleotide sequence: TGCAGTGCTAGGACTCCAAACTCCTACAATGAGCAGTTCTTC. This sequence joins TRBV20-1 and TRBJ2-1; D remains unclear. Germline assignment: CDR1 DFQATT and CDR2 SNEGSKA (reference sequence). The CDR3 sequence is 14 residues long. V was pared by 3 bases and J by 0 bases, with 9 bases between.